These T cell receptor beta chains were read from a single sample in a study of blood T cells in healthy people across ages. TCRdb analysed the 5' RACE reads with MiXCR anew, one entry per CDR3 protein. The sample consists of approximately 690,000 distinct CDR3 sequences, around 54% of them appearing once. Input material: blood. The receptors derive from a man in his fifties or sixties in good health. The CDR3 runs from the conserved cysteine through the conserved F or W. A D gene is named only where the DNA matches it firmly. The listing skips clone size in some rows; elsewhere it reads once, few, many or a size class.

v_call,j_call,clone_size,d_call,cdr3_nt,cdr3_aa
TRBV7-6,TRBJ2-4,few,-,TGTGCCAGCAGCTTAGGCTCGGGTACGAGCATTCAGTACTTC,CASSLGSGTSIQYF
TRBV2,TRBJ1-2,few,TRBD1,TGTGCCAGCCACGGACAGGGCGGCGGCTACACCTTC,CASHGQGGGYTF
TRBV20-1,TRBJ2-5,-,TRBD2,TGCAGTGCTAAGGTGTTTGCTAGCTGGGAGGGGGAGACCCAGTACTTC,CSAKVFASWEGETQYF
TRBV12-3/TRBV12-4,TRBJ2-1,-,TRBD1,TGTGCCAGCAGTTTAGGGGACAGCGGCTACAATGAGCAGTTCTTC,CASSLGDSGYNEQFF
TRBV5-1,TRBJ2-1,-,-,TGCGCCAGCCAGCGACTCCCTGACAATGAGCAGTTCTTC,CASQRLPDNEQFF
TRBV20-1,TRBJ2-5,-,-,TGCAGTGCTAGAGAGTTGCCCGGGCTTTATGAGACCCAGTACTTC,CSARELPGLYETQYF
TRBV10-2,TRBJ2-6,-,TRBD1,TGCGCCAGCAGTGCCGAGACAGGGCTCTCTGGGGCCAACGTCCTGACTTTC,CASSAETGLSGANVLTF
TRBV5-4,TRBJ2-3,-,TRBD1,TGTGCCAGCAGCTCCCGACAGGGAACAGATACGCAGTATTTT,CASSSRQGTDTQYF
TRBV12-3/TRBV12-4,TRBJ2-1,-,-,TGTGCCAGCAGGCCCCGGTCAGGGGAGGGCTACAATGAGCAGTTCTTC,CASRPRSGEGYNEQFF
TRBV20-1,TRBJ1-2,-,-,TGCAGTGCTAGACCCGGGCTACAGGTCAATGGCTACACCTTC,CSARPGLQVNGYTF
TRBV5-8,TRBJ1-1,-,TRBD1,TGTGCCAGCAGCCCTGGACAGGGAACGACTGAAGCTTTCTTT,CASSPGQGTTEAFF
TRBV4-2,TRBJ1-4,-,-,TGTGCCAGCAGCCTCGACCTTAGTGTGTCTAATGAAAAACTGTTTTTT,CASSLDLSVSNEKLFF
TRBV29-1,TRBJ2-3,many,TRBD2,TGCAGCGTTGAGCTAGCGGAGGACACAGATACGCAGTATTTT,CSVELAEDTDTQYF
TRBV6-2/TRBV6-3,TRBJ1-1,few,-,TGTGCCAGCAGCGCACAGGGAGGCACTGAAGCTTTCTTT,CASSAQGGTEAFF
TRBV5-5,TRBJ2-7,-,-,TGTGCCAGCAGCTTGGGGGCGGGAAGCCCCTACGAGCAGTACTTC,CASSLGAGSPYEQYF
TRBV6-5,TRBJ2-1,-,-,TGTGCCACCCAGTACAGATTGACGGGGGAATACAATGAGCAGTTCTTC,CATQYRLTGEYNEQFF
TRBV4-2,TRBJ2-3,few,-,TGTGCCAGCAGCCAAGCGAGGGCCGACACAGATACGCAGTATTTT,CASSQARADTDTQYF
TRBV24-1,TRBJ1-5,many,-,TGTGCCGAGCGCGCGGCAAGACCTCATCAGCCCCAGCATTTT,CAERAARPHQPQHF
TRBV6-6,TRBJ1-6,few,-,TGTGCCAGCGGGTCAGCAGCCGTTGATTCACCCCTCCACTTT,CASGSAAVDSPLHF
TRBV6-5,TRBJ2-7,few,-,TGTGCCAGCGGGCGGGACCCCTCCTACGAGCAGTACTTC,CASGRDPSYEQYF
TRBV24-1,TRBJ2-1,-,-,TGTGCCACCAGTGATACTAGGCTCAGCAATGAGCAGTTCTTC,CATSDTRLSNEQFF
TRBV29-1,TRBJ2-1,-,-,TGCAGCGGTGCCGGACAGAGCTCCTACAATGAGCAGTTCTTC,CSGAGQSSYNEQFF
TRBV29-1,TRBJ2-3,-,TRBD1,TGCAGCGTCGGACAGGGGGCTGGCACAGATACGCAGTATTTT,CSVGQGAGTDTQYF
TRBV20-1,TRBJ1-1,-,TRBD1,TGCAGTGCTAGAGGCGACAGGGTTGGTGGGCTGAACACTAAAGCTTTCTTT,CSARGDRVGGLNTKAFF
TRBV9,TRBJ2-5,-,TRBD1,TGTGCCAGCAGCGTTGGACAGGGAGGTGGGGAGACCCAGTACTTC,CASSVGQGGGETQYF
TRBV20-1,TRBJ2-3,-,TRBD2,TGCAGTGCTAGAGATCTAGCGGAGTTCACAGATACGCAGTATTTT,CSARDLAEFTDTQYF
TRBV20-1,TRBJ2-3,few,TRBD2,TGCAGTGCTCACCTAGCGGGGTTGACAGATACGCAGTATTTT,CSAHLAGLTDTQYF
TRBV10-3,TRBJ1-4,-,-,TGTGCCATCAGTGATGGTACTAATGAAAAACTGTTTTTT,CAISDGTNEKLFF
TRBV28,TRBJ2-5,-,-,TGTGCCAGCAGACAGCCCCGGGGCGTGGAGACCCAGTACTTC,CASRQPRGVETQYF
TRBV11-2,TRBJ2-5,-,-,TGTGCCAGCAGCTTGGGCTACGTAGAGACCCAGTACTTC,CASSLGYVETQYF
TRBV18,TRBJ2-7,-,-,TGTGCCAGCTCACCAAGACGGCAGGGGAGCTCCTACGAGCAGTACTTC,CASSPRRQGSSYEQYF
TRBV27,TRBJ2-7,-,-,TGTGCCAGCAGTTTATCGGGTCTGAGGCCATACTACGAGCAGTACTTC,CASSLSGLRPYYEQYF
TRBV6-5,TRBJ2-7,-,-,TGTGCCAGCAGTTACAGGGAGGCCTCCTCTGAGCAGTACTTC,CASSYREASSEQYF
TRBV6-2/TRBV6-3,TRBJ2-1,-,TRBD2,TGTGCCAGCAGACTTAGCGGGGGTCCCCTCAATGAGCAGTTCTTC,CASRLSGGPLNEQFF
TRBV10-3,TRBJ2-7,few,TRBD1,TGTGCCATCAGTGAGTCCCCGGGACAGGGCTTCGCCGAGCAGTACTTC,CAISESPGQGFAEQYF
TRBV9,TRBJ2-3,-,TRBD2,TGTGCCAGCAGCGTAGGAGGGAGGGCCGCAGATACGCAGTATTTT,CASSVGGRAADTQYF
TRBV4-1,TRBJ1-1,-,-,TGCGCCAGCAGCCAAGGAAGTGGTGAAGCTTTCTTT,CASSQGSGEAFF
TRBV9,TRBJ2-7,few,TRBD1,TGTGCCAGCAGCCCTCGGACAGGGATAAACGAGCAGTACTTC,CASSPRTGINEQYF
TRBV7-2,TRBJ2-5,-,TRBD2,TGTGCCAGCAGCTTAGTTCCCGGGACTAGGATAAGTGAGACCCAGTACTTC,CASSLVPGTRISETQYF
TRBV28,TRBJ1-1,-,TRBD1,TGTGCCAGCAGCTCAGCACAGGGGTCGGGAGCTTTCTTT,CASSSAQGSGAFF
TRBV15,TRBJ2-2,-,-,TGTGCCACCAGCAGAGTTTTGAACACCGGGGAGCTGTTTTTT,CATSRVLNTGELFF
TRBV20-1,TRBJ1-4,once,-,TGCAGTGCTAGAGGGCAGGGAAGTTACGAAAAACTGTTTTTT,CSARGQGSYEKLFF
TRBV15,TRBJ2-6,-,-,TGTGCCACCAGCAGAGATCGTCCGGGGACCGGGGCCAACGTCCTGACTTTC,CATSRDRPGTGANVLTF
TRBV20-1,TRBJ2-1,-,-,TGCAGTGCTAGGAGGGGGTTAGATGAGCAGTTCTTC,CSARRGLDEQFF
TRBV20-1,TRBJ2-1,-,TRBD2,TGCAGTGCCCCTAAACTAGCGGGGGGGTACAATGGGCAGTTCTTC,CSAPKLAGGYNGQFF
TRBV29-1,TRBJ2-7,few,TRBD1,TGCAGCGTTGAAGATCCTGAGAAGCAGGGGGCTAGCATCTACGAGCAGTACTTC,CSVEDPEKQGASIYEQYF
TRBV9,TRBJ2-7,-,TRBD2,TGTGCCAGCAGCGTAGCAGGAGCGGGGGGCCCTCAAGAGGCCCAGTACTTC,CASSVAGAGGPQEAQYF
TRBV11-2,TRBJ2-5,-,-,TGTGCCAGCAGCGCCCAGCGGGTTGGGGAGACCCAGTACTTC,CASSAQRVGETQYF
TRBV20-1,TRBJ2-1,few,-,TGCAGTGCTACCCCCGGGACGTACAATGAGCAGTTCTTC,CSATPGTYNEQFF
TRBV4-2,TRBJ2-1,-,TRBD1,TGTGCCAGCAGCCCGATGGACAGGGGGAGGTACAATGAGCAGTTCTTC,CASSPMDRGRYNEQFF
TRBV6-1,TRBJ2-7,-,TRBD1,TGTGCCAGCCCCCCCACAGGGGTCGAGCAGTACTTC,CASPPTGVEQYF
TRBV20-1,TRBJ2-1,-,TRBD2,TGCAGTGCTACCCGAAGGGGACTAGAACGCGGGGATGAGCAGTTCTTC,CSATRRGLERGDEQFF
TRBV6-1,TRBJ2-7,-,TRBD1,TGTGCCAGCAGTGAATCTGGACAGGGACAAGCGACTCGGTACTACGAGCAGTACTTC,CASSESGQGQATRYYEQYF